This entry lists 28 T cell receptor beta chains sequenced from one sample in a study of radiation and T cells in renal cell carcinoma. Assay used: immunoSEQ multiplex PCR; TCRdb lists only in-frame clones, some missing. The table lists approximately 110,000 clones, roughly 80% of them singletons. Documented time point: baseline pretreatment blood. As to treatment: 15 Gy SBRT to primary tumor, nephrectomy 4 weeks later. The source was blood, collected from a patient whose treatment included radiotherapy and nephrectomy. The origin of the receptors is a woman in her fifties or sixties with renal cell carcinoma.

The chain has TRBV4-1 and TRBJ1-1; D is unresolved. V lost 1 base and J lost 7, with 13 bases in between. The CDR3 is 14 residues long. Germline-derived CDR1 and CDR2 are MGHRA and YSYEKL. CDR3: CASSQGEVQGEAFF. Written as DNA, the CDR3 is TGCGCCAGCAGCCAAGGGGAGGTTCAAGGTGAAGCTTTCTTT.

This chain joins TRBV27 and TRBJ1-2; D is unclear. Germline V gene lookup returns CDR1 MNHEY and CDR2 SMNVEV (reference sequence). The V end lost 0 bases, the J end lost 2 bases, and 4 bases lay between the germline ends. The length of the CDR3 is 13 residues. CDR3 DNA: TGTGCCAGCAGTTTATCCCCCAACTATGGCTACACCTTC. It yields the protein CASSLSPNYGYTF.

As DNA, the CDR3 is TGTGCCAGCAGTTTAGTGCAATGGCAGCAGTACTTC. It specifies CASSLVQWQQYF. The rearrangement links TRBV28 to TRBJ2-7; D not certain. Germline CDR1 MDHEN, CDR2 SYDVKM. Trimming pared 2 bases from V and 8 bases from J, leaving 10 bases between. The CDR3 loop spans 12 amino acids.

The chain has TRBV27 and TRBJ1-4; D is perhaps TRBD1 (6 bases). The CDR3 totals 13 residues. Germline V lookup: CDR1 MNHEY, CDR2 SMNVEV (reference sequence). Trimming took 8 bases from V and 4 from J, leaving 11 bases between them. This chain's CDR3 is CASRGLNNEKLFF. DNA for the CDR3: TGTGCCAGCCGGGGGCTAAATAATGAAAAACTGTTTTTT.

This clone was counted a few times. This chain links TRBV5-1 with TRBJ2-2; no definite D call. The germline gives CDR1 SGHRS, CDR2 YFSETQ. V dropped 0 bases and J dropped 4 bases, with 16 bases sitting between them. CDR3 length: 17 amino acids. The CDR3 protein is CASSLGGKGASTGELFF. CDR3 nucleotide sequence: TGCGCCAGCAGCTTGGGGGGTAAGGGCGCTAGCACCGGGGAGCTGTTTTTT.

This rearrangement joins TRBV4-1 to TRBJ1-3; D perhaps matches TRBD1 (5 bases). Trimming shortened V by 0 bases and J by 3 bases, and 12 bases separated the two germline ends. The CDR3 consists of 16 residues. Germline CDR1 reads MGHRA; CDR2 reads YSYEKL. The CDR3 DNA is TGCGCCAGCAGCCAAGATGAGGGGTCGGGTGGAAACACCATATATTTT. Translation: CASSQDEGSGGNTIYF.

V and J are TRBV5-1 and TRBJ2-1; 8 bases align to TRBD1. The CDR3 is 18 residues long. CDR1 SGHRS and CDR2 YFSETQ come from the germline V gene. J was trimmed by 4 bases and V by 0 bases; bases with no gene match: 12. For the CDR3, the DNA is TGCGCCAGCAGCTTGGCCCTTTTCGGGGGACAGGAGTACAATGAGCAGTTCTTC. Its protein is CASSLALFGGQEYNEQFF.

The chain has TRBV9 and TRBJ2-3; 13 positions agree with TRBD2. This CDR3 spans 16 amino acids. Germline-derived CDR1 and CDR2 are SGDLS and YYNGEE. V shed 3 bases and J 3 bases; nucleotides not matched to a gene: 4. CDR3 in DNA: TGTGCCAGCAGCGCGACTAGCGGGGGGTGGACAGATACGCAGTATTTT. Translating it yields CASSATSGGWTDTQYF. The full variable domain, completed using reference TRBV9 and TRBJ2-3, is DSGVTQTPKHLITATGQRVTLRCSPRSGDLSVYWYQQSLDQGLQFLIQYYNGEERAKGNILERFSAQQFPDLHSELNLSSLELGDSALYFCASSATSGGWTDTQYFGPGTRLTVL.

This sequence joins TRBV2 and TRBJ2-5, with no clear D. The J call may be in error: the DNA end matches TRBJ2-7 better. In germline, CDR1 is SNHLY, CDR2 FYNNEI. The CDR3 covers 13 residues. The CDR3 DNA reads TGTGCCAGCAGTGTACTTAGGTGGAACGAGCAGTACTTC. It translates to CASSVLRWNEQYF.

This clone was observed a few times. This chain links TRBV29-1 with TRBJ1-1; 8 bases agree with TRBD1. Germline V CDR1 and CDR2: SQVTM, ANQGSEA. Trimming at V came to 6 bases and at J to 1 base, leaving 4 bases not matched to a gene. This CDR3 is 13 amino acids long. CDR3 in DNA: TGCAGCGTGGGACAGGACGCGAACACTGAAGCTTTCTTT. This gives the protein CSVGQDANTEAFF.

The rearrangement joins TRBV9 to TRBJ2-7; 7 bases agree with TRBD2. This CDR3 has 15 residues. Trimming took 4 bases from V and 2 from J; bases not matched to a gene: 9. The germline V gene has CDR1 SGDLS and CDR2 YYNGEE. CDR3 coding DNA: TGTGCCAGCAGCCCACGACTAGCACAGACCTACGAGCAGTACTTC. Translation gives CASSPRLAQTYEQYF. Supplemented by reference TRBV9 and TRBJ2-7, the full variable domain reads DSGVTQTPKHLITATGQRVTLRCSPRSGDLSVYWYQQSLDQGLQFLIQYYNGEERAKGNILERFSAQQFPDLHSELNLSSLELGDSALYFCASSPRLAQTYEQYFGPGTRLTVT.

The genes are TRBV11-3 and TRBJ2-1; D unresolved. The CDR3 runs 12 residues. The germline gives CDR1 SGHNT, CDR2 YENEEA. V dropped 5 bases and J dropped 5 bases, with 7 bases sitting between them. The chain's CDR3 is CASSPSNNEQFF. In DNA, the CDR3 is TGTGCCAGCAGCCCGTCCAACAATGAGCAGTTCTTC.

This sequence joins TRBV5-8 and TRBJ1-1; D is possibly TRBD1 (6 bases). V lost 0 bases and J lost 6, with 21 bases in between. The CDR3 covers 17 residues. The germline gives CDR1 SGHTS, CDR2 YDEGEE. CDR3 coding DNA: TGTGCCAGCAGCTTGGGGCCAGGGGACCTTTCTGGGGCTGAAGCTTTCTTT. Protein product: CASSLGPGDLSGAEAFF.

The CDR3 loop reads CASSLTSEDEKLFF. The CDR3 DNA sequence: TGTGCCAGCAGTTTGACATCAGAGGACGAAAAACTGTTTTTT. This sequence joins TRBV28 and TRBJ1-4, with unresolved D. Between the trimmed V and J ends, which lost 3 bases and 8 bases, there was a span of 13 bases. Germline CDR1 reads MDHEN; CDR2 reads SYDVKM. The CDR3 covers 14 residues.

The genes are TRBV28 and TRBJ2-7; D unresolved. V lost 3 bases to trimming and J lost 6 bases, with 15 bases between them. This CDR3 contains 14 residues. Germline CDR1 reads MDHEN; CDR2 reads SYDVKM. CDR3 DNA: TGTGCCAGCAGTTTCACCGGCACTACGGGCGAGCAGTACTTC. It translates to CASSFTGTTGEQYF. Based on the CDR3 plus reference TRBV28 and TRBJ2-7, the full variable domain is DVKVTQSSRYLVKRTGEKVFLECVQDMDHENMFWYRQDPGLGLRLIYFSYDVKMKEKGDIPEGYSVSREKKERFSLILESASTNQTSMYLCASSFTGTTGEQYFGPGTRLTVT.

This rearrangement joins TRBV29-1 to TRBJ1-3; D is unresolved. CDR3 length equals 12 residues. Germline V gene sequence: CDR1 SQVTM, CDR2 ANQGSEA. V was clipped by 1 base and J by 8 bases, with 9 bases between them. CDR3 DNA sequence: TGCAGCGTTGAAGTAGCGGCGGACACCATATATTTT. This codes for CSVEVAADTIYF.

This clone was seen a single time. V is TRBV18 and J is TRBJ2-5; the match to TRBD1 covers 9 bases. The CDR3 spans 14 residues. The V gene end was trimmed by 11 bases and the J gene end by 0 bases; junction bases not matched to a gene: 7. Germline lookup yields CDR1 KGHSH and CDR2 LQKENI. The CDR3 sequence: CAAQGTGYQETQYF. CDR3 nucleotides: TGTGCCGCGCAAGGGACAGGGTACCAAGAGACCCAGTACTTC.

Only a few counts were recorded for this clone. The chain employs TRBV28 and TRBJ1-1; TRBD1 matches 7 bases. The CDR3 is 13 residues long. CDR1 MDHEN and CDR2 SYDVKM come from the germline V gene. The trim removed 6 bases at V and 4 bases at J, leaving 5 bases unmatched. DNA of the CDR3: TGTGCCAGCAGCCTACAGGGGATCACTGAAGCTTTCTTT. This gives the protein CASSLQGITEAFF.

The J gene is TRBJ2-1, the V gene TRBV5-1; tentatively, D is TRBD1 (6 bases). The CDR3 is 15 amino acids. The V gene's germline CDR1 is SGHRS and CDR2 YFSETQ. V was cut by 5 bases and J by 4 bases, with 16 bases left in between. The CDR3 nucleotides are TGCGCCAGCAGGGCACAGGGTACGGGTTACAATGAGCAGTTCTTC. This translates into CASRAQGTGYNEQFF.

J is TRBJ1-1 and V is TRBV21-1; the table calls TRBD1, which could not be checked here. TRBV21-1 is marked as a pseudogene. The CDR3 runs 14 residues. The CDR3 here is CASSSNKGATEAFF. The CDR3 DNA reads as TGTGCCAGCAGCTCCAACAAGGGGGCAACTGAAGCTTTCTTT.

A word on this clone: A junction end diverges from the germline sequence, so it may reflect a read error. This chain uses TRBV7-2 with TRBJ2-1; 10 nucleotides match TRBD2. The CDR3 totals 15 residues. Germline loops: CDR1 SGHTA, CDR2 FQGNSA. The CDR3 coding sequence is TGTGCCAGCAGGTTAGCGGGAGGAGGTTACAATGAGCAGTTCTTC. It yields the protein CASRLAGGGYNEQFF.

V and J are TRBV19 and TRBJ2-1; 12 nucleotides align to TRBD2. There are 15 residues in the CDR3. The germline gives CDR1 LNHDA, CDR2 SQIVND (reference sequence). V lost 7 bases and J lost 6; bases outside the gene matches: 7. CDR3 region: CASTPGTSGFNEQFF. The DNA of the CDR3 is TGTGCCAGTACCCCCGGGACTAGCGGGTTCAATGAGCAGTTCTTC.

This clone turned up a few times. This chain connects TRBV29-1 to TRBJ2-6; D remains ambiguous. Between the trimmed V and J ends, which lost 4 bases and 0 bases, there was a span of 13 bases. The germline gives CDR1 SQVTM, CDR2 ANQGSEA. This CDR3 comprises 16 residues. The CDR3 DNA is TGCAGCGTTGGAATGGGTTGGAGCTCTGGGGCCAACGTCCTGACTTTC. Its protein product is CSVGMGWSSGANVLTF. The full variable domain, its missing parts supplied by reference TRBV29-1 and TRBJ2-6, is SAVISQKPSRDICQRGTSLTIQCQVDSQVTMMFWYRQQPGQSLTLIATANQGSEATYESGFVIDKFPISRPNLTFSTLTVSNMSPEDSSIYLCSVGMGWSSGANVLTFGAGSRLTVL.

The chain joins TRBV7-2 to TRBJ2-7; 10 nucleotides agree with TRBD1. The germline V gene encodes CDR1 SGHTA and CDR2 FQGNSA. The CDR3 is 15 residues long. V lost 5 bases and J lost 2; bases outside the gene matches: 6. CDR3 nucleotides: TGTGCCAGCAGCCCCGGACAGGGGGGACCCTACGAGCAGTACTTC. This encodes CASSPGQGGPYEQYF.

The chain has TRBV11-2 and TRBJ1-1; D gene ambiguous. CDR3 length equals 14 residues. From germline, CDR1 is SGHAT and CDR2 FQNNGV. V shed 6 bases and J shed 4 bases, with 15 bases lying between them. CDR3 in DNA: TGTGCCAGCAGTGGGGTGGGATTGATCACTGAAGCTTTCTTT. Its translation is CASSGVGLITEAFF.

The CDR3 loop reads CASSQGGGTGELFF. CDR3 bases: TGTGCCAGCAGCCAAGGAGGGGGCACCGGGGAGCTGTTTTTT. The V gene is TRBV14, the J gene TRBJ2-2, with D possibly being TRBD1 (6 bases). Germline V CDR1 and CDR2: SGHDN, FVKESK. The CDR3 length is 14 residues. V was trimmed by 1 base and J by 4 bases, leaving 7 bases between them.

V is TRBV7-2 and J is TRBJ2-5; TRBD1 matches 8 bases. The CDR3 contains 15 residues. V shed 5 bases and J 1 base; nucleotides not matched to a gene: 6. Germline values: CDR1 SGHTA, CDR2 FQGNSA. CDR3 sequence reads: CASSIGQGGQETQYF. The CDR3 region has the DNA TGTGCCAGCAGCATCGGACAGGGCGGCCAAGAGACCCAGTACTTC.

In this sample, this clone turned up a few times. J is TRBJ2-1 and V is TRBV4-3, with 7 positions matching TRBD2. The CDR3 totals 14 residues. The junction had 11 bases not matched to a gene; V was cut back by 9 bases and J by 6 bases. Germline values: CDR1 LGHNA, CDR2 YSLEER. CDR3 sequence reads: CASTSSGEGNEQFF. The DNA of the CDR3 is TGCGCCAGTACTTCTAGCGGAGAGGGCAATGAGCAGTTCTTC.